This paragraph reports one TCR beta chain. The antigen is not known. This CDR3 has 14 amino acids. From germline, CDR1 is MNHNY and CDR2 SVGAGI (reference sequence). This sample was included in a study of monozygotic twins with inflammatory bowel disease. Study-level results: Heterogeneous immunosuppressive treatment regimens may have introduced variability into patient repertoires. Using the inverse Simpson index, IBD patients had lower TCRbeta diversity than healthy co-twins. Among IBD patients, fewer clonotypes were shared with others than among healthy twins, especially with disease activity.

Added by template switching were UMIs that each held a 6-nucleotide sample barcode. TCRdb reworked the 5' RACE reads into one entry per CDR3 protein, no DNA. Recorded for this sample: a few hundred thousand distinct CDR3 sequences. The chain links TRBV6-6 to TRBJ2-3. Sequenced material: blood. The TCR sequence derives from a human donor with ulcerative colitis or Crohn's disease, or a healthy co-twin of an affected twin (not recorded which). CDR3 residues: CASRLHSSTDTQYF.